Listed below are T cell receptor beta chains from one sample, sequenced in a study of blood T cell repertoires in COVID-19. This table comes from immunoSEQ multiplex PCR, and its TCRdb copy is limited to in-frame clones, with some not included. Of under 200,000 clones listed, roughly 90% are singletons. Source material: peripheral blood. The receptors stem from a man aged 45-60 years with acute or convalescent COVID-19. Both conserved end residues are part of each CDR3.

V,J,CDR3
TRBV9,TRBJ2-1,CASSALADSRNEQFF
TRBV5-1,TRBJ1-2,CASSSGGTGMGYGYTF
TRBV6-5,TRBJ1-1,CASSYQTGLTEAFF
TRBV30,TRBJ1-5,CAWRPAGRSNQPQHF
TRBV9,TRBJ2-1,CASSPRGGVSYNEQFF
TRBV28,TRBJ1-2,CASSRQGTVGYTF
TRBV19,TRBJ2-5,CASSPGTGGIGTQYF
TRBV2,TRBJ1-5,CASRRGGNQPQHF
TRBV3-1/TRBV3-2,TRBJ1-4,CASSLGGTGYRELFF
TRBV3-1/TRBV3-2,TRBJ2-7,CASSQDGGYITYEQYF
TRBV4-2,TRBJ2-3,CASSPMAGGTDTQYF
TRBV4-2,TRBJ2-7,CASSQESHYEQYF
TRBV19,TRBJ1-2,CASTQIGDRLFYYGYTF
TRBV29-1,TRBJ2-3,CSVGDRVADTQYF
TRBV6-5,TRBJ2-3,CASGRSDTQYF
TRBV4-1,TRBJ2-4,CASSQEGTARSIQYF
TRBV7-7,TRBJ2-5,CASSLLPLSGRAEETQYF
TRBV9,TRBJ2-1,CASSSRTGYNEQFF
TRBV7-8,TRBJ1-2,CASRGREPGVGYTF
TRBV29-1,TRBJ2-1,CSVGPPGLAGGPPYNEQFF
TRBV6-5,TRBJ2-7,CASQAALAVNYEQYF
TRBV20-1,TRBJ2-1,CSASSSGRVEGYNEQFF
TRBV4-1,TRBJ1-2,CASSQEPAGYHGYTF
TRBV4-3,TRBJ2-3,CASSHGGAGDTQYF
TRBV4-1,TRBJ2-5,CASSQEGSGYQETQYF
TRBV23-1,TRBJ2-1,CASSPNLSGTEQFF
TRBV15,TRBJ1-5,CATSRATERPQHF
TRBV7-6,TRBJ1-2,CASSLGSGAAQINYGYTF
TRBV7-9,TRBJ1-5,CASSQGVGSSNQPQHF
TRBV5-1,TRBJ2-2,CASNRVGYTGELFF
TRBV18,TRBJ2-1,CASSPRDRANEQFF
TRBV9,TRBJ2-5,CASSAPDPGGETQYF
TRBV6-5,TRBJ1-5,CASTWGQISNQPQHF
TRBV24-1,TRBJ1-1,CATSQGLGAFF
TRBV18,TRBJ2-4,CASSPTLTSLNIQYF
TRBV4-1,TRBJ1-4,CASSLQGRKLFF